This T cell receptor (beta chain) was identified during a study of blood T cell repertoires in COVID-19. Deletions cut 3 bases from V and 1 base from J, with 17 bases between. Per the germline V gene, CDR1 is SEHNR and CDR2 is FQNEAQ (reference sequence). CDR3 size: 17 residues. The protocol was immunoSEQ multiplex PCR, while the TCRdb copy is restricted to in-frame clones and leaves out a portion. The sample yields about 270,000 clones, roughly 86% seen once. Sequenced sample: PBMCs or T cells enriched from blood (not recorded which). The source of this sequence is a woman aged 55-70 years who had recovered from COVID-19. The rearrangement joins TRBV7-9 to TRBJ2-3; D is possibly TRBD2 (6 bases). The DNA of the CDR3 is TGTGCCAGCAGCTTCACTAGGGCGGGCGGGGGCACAGATACGCAGTATTTT. This encodes CASSFTRAGGGTDTQYF.